The 27 T cell receptor beta chains in this list originate from one sample, sequenced in a study of T cell responses to AZD1222 COVID-19 vaccine. Libraries were prepared by immunoSEQ multiplex PCR; TCRdb keeps only in-frame clonotypes and omits some of them. The sample lists some 150,000 clones, approximately 93% occurring once. Sequencing used peripheral blood, obtained on day 0 of AZD1222 vaccination. These receptors were obtained from an adult in good health.

The chain recombines TRBV3-1 (or the pseudogene TRBV3-2) with TRBJ1-6; TRBD1 agrees at 8 bases. The CDR3 covers 15 residues. V trimming: 4 bases; J trimming: 4 bases; junction bases outside the gene matches: 3. Germline V CDR1 and CDR2: LGHDT, YNNKEL (reference sequence). The CDR3 is CASSPTGVYNSPLHF. In nucleotides, the CDR3 is TGTGCCAGCAGCCCGACAGGGGTATATAATTCACCCCTCCACTTT.

The CDR3 region has the DNA TGTGCCAGCAGCTTAGGACATGGGGGAAAGGAGACCCAGTACTTC. Residues: CASSLGHGGKETQYF. V gene TRBV13 combines with J gene TRBJ2-5; D may be TRBD1 or TRBD2 (5 bases each). The CDR3 extends over 15 amino acids. V was trimmed by 0 bases and J by 5 bases, leaving 13 bases between them. The V gene's germline CDR1 is PRHDT and CDR2 FYEKMQ (reference sequence).

This CDR3 reads CASSLSVGELFF. The CDR3 nucleotides are TGTGCCAGCAGTTTATCGGTCGGGGAGCTGTTTTTT. V usage is TRBV28 and J usage is TRBJ2-2; D is unclear. Germline lookup yields CDR1 MDHEN and CDR2 SYDVKM. Trimming took off 1 base at V and 7 bases at J, with 4 bases between the two ends. The CDR3 has 12 residues.

The chain uses TRBV7-8 and TRBJ2-7; 11 bases are a match to TRBD2. Germline lookup yields CDR1 SGHVS and CDR2 FQNEAQ. Trimming at V came to 5 bases and at J to 5 bases, leaving 8 bases not matched to a gene. This CDR3 is built from 15 residues. The DNA of the CDR3 is TGTGCCAGCAGCCTTGGACTAGCGGGCATCAACGAGCAGTACTTC. This sequence encodes CASSLGLAGINEQYF.

The chain is built from TRBV2 and TRBJ1-2; 8 bases match TRBD1. Germline V gives CDR1 SNHLY, CDR2 FYNNEI. The junction had 8 bases not matched to a gene; V was cut back by 7 bases and J by 7 bases. The CDR3 is 13 amino acids. CDR3 sequence: CASTEGTGSGYTF. As DNA, the CDR3 is TGTGCCAGCACCGAAGGGACAGGATCTGGCTACACCTTC.

This clone was counted once. This chain links TRBV12-3 or TRBV12-4 with TRBJ2-7; D is unresolved. Deletions cut 3 bases from V and 2 bases from J, with 5 bases between. This CDR3 contains 12 residues. CDR3 sequence reads: CASSLTAYEQYF. CDR3 DNA sequence: TGTGCCAGCAGTTTGACCGCCTACGAGCAGTACTTC.

V is TRBV28 and J is TRBJ2-3; 7 bases line up with TRBD1. CDR1 is MDHEN and CDR2 is SYDVKM in the germline V gene. Unmatched junction bases numbered 11, after V lost 1 base and J lost 7 bases. The length of the CDR3 is 16 residues. The CDR3: CASSLLGRQGRNTQYF. The CDR3 nucleotides read TGTGCCAGCAGTTTATTAGGGAGACAGGGTAGAAATACGCAGTATTTT. The full variable domain, its missing parts supplied by reference TRBV28 and TRBJ2-3, is DVKVTQSSRYLVKRTGEKVFLECVQDMDHENMFWYRQDPGLGLRLIYFSYDVKMKEKGDIPEGYSVSREKKERFSLILESASTNQTSMYLCASSLLGRQGRNTQYFGPGTRLTVL.

The DNA of the CDR3 is TGCGCCAGCAGCACTTTGGGACTAGCGTCTCACACAGATACGCAGTATTTT. It encodes CASSTLGLASHTDTQYF. The chain couples TRBV5-1 to TRBJ2-3, with 10 bases fitting TRBD2. V shed 4 bases, J shed 2 bases, and the junction held 10 bases outside the gene matches. The CDR3 has 17 residues. Germline CDR1 SGHRS, CDR2 YFSETQ.

This clone was observed once. V and J are TRBV29-1 and TRBJ1-1; D is undetermined. V was pared by 7 bases and J by 4 bases, with 13 bases between. This CDR3 contains 12 residues. Germline V lookup: CDR1 SQVTM, CDR2 ANQGSEA. The CDR3 reads CSALGRGTEAFF. DNA of the CDR3: TGCAGCGCCCTCGGTCGGGGCACTGAAGCTTTCTTT.

The CDR3 region is CASSKQGGPYNEQFF. DNA for the CDR3: TGCGCCAGCAGCAAACAGGGAGGGCCCTACAATGAGCAGTTCTTC. The chain combines TRBV5-1 with TRBJ2-1; possible D gene TRBD2, 7 bases. The germline V gene has CDR1 SGHRS and CDR2 YFSETQ. This CDR3 has 15 residues. The germline V and J ends were trimmed by 4 bases and 2 bases, with 13 bases remaining between them.

Regarding this clone: The identical CDR3 is also encoded by other nucleotide sequences in the sample. V usage is TRBV5-1 and J usage is TRBJ1-1; TRBD1 might be the D (5 bases). The V end was cut by 0 bases, the J end by 5 bases, with 11 bases between. Germline values: CDR1 SGHRS, CDR2 YFSETQ. The CDR3 is made up of 14 amino acids. The chain's CDR3 is CASSLAQGGTEAFF. The CDR3, as DNA: TGCGCCAGCAGCTTGGCGCAGGGAGGGACTGAAGCTTTCTTT.

This sequence joins TRBV10-3 and TRBJ1-2; 7 bases match TRBD1. Germline trimming cut 3 bases from V and 8 bases from J; bases unmatched to any gene: 15. Looked up from germline, CDR1 is ENHRY and CDR2 is SYGVKD. The length of the CDR3 is 16 residues. CDR3 DNA: TGTGCCATCAGTGATTTTAGGAGGGAGGGGGCGCTAGGCTACACCTTC. This translates into CAISDFRREGALGYTF.

The rearrangement joins TRBV30 to TRBJ2-2, with 10 bases matching TRBD2. Germline-derived CDR1 and CDR2 are GTSNPN and SVGIG (reference sequence). J was trimmed by 4 bases and V by 4 bases; bases with no gene match: 3. The CDR3 is 14 residues long. CDR3 nucleotides: TGTGCCTGGACCGGGACTAGCGTCACCGGGGAGCTGTTTTTT. As protein: CAWTGTSVTGELFF.

The J gene is TRBJ2-7, the V gene TRBV9; 8 nucleotides line up with TRBD1. There are 12 residues in the CDR3. Per germline, CDR1 SGDLS and CDR2 YYNGEE. Germline trimming cut 2 bases from V and 7 bases from J; bases unmatched to any gene: 2. The CDR3 DNA sequence: TGTGCCAGCAGCGTGACAGGGGAAGAGCAGTACTTC. Translation: CASSVTGEEQYF.

This chain joins TRBV27 and TRBJ2-2; D remains unclear. Trimming pared 3 bases from V and 1 base from J, leaving 3 bases between. Germline CDR1 is MNHEY and CDR2 is SMNVEV (reference sequence). There are 13 residues in the CDR3. CDR3 region: CASSFKNTGELFF. CDR3 nucleotides: TGTGCCAGCAGTTTTAAGAACACCGGGGAGCTGTTTTTT.

This clone has just one count. The chain carries TRBV2 and TRBJ1-1; TRBD1 matches at 9 bases. With V trimmed by 7 bases and J by 6 bases, 3 bases remained unmatched. Germline lookup yields CDR1 SNHLY and CDR2 FYNNEI. The length of the CDR3 is 12 residues. The CDR3, as DNA: TGTGCCAGCATCACAGGGGGCGCTGAAGCTTTCTTT. Translation gives CASITGGAEAFF.

This clone was detected a few times. This chain links TRBV6-5 with TRBJ1-1, with 7 bases fitting TRBD1. Germline-derived CDR1 and CDR2 are MNHEY and SVGAGI. The trim removed 6 bases at V and 1 base at J, leaving 8 bases unmatched. This CDR3 region has 15 residues. The CDR3 DNA reads as TGTGCCAGCAGACCCTATGACAGGGCGAACACTGAAGCTTTCTTT. It yields the protein CASRPYDRANTEAFF.

CDR3 loop: CASRPGGTDTQYF. DNA for the CDR3: TGTGCCAGCAGGCCCGGGGGCACAGATACGCAGTATTTT. V gene TRBV5-5 combines with J gene TRBJ2-3; tentatively, D is TRBD2 (5 bases). Trimming removed 5 bases from V and 1 base from J, with 8 bases in between. Germline V gives CDR1 SGHKS, CDR2 YYEKEE (reference sequence). There are 13 residues in the CDR3.

The chain is built from TRBV27 and TRBJ2-7; the D is unclear. The CDR3 is 15 residues long. Germline-derived CDR1 and CDR2 are MNHEY and SMNVEV (reference sequence). The V end lost 6 bases, the J end lost 4 bases, and 19 bases lay between the germline ends. The CDR3 protein is CASSPRLGERYEQYF. The CDR3 DNA reads TGTGCCAGCAGCCCTAGACTTGGAGAAAGATACGAGCAGTACTTC.

The gene calls are TRBV7-8 and TRBJ2-1; 8 bases match TRBD2. This CDR3 region has 16 residues. With 3 bases clipped from V and 3 bases from J, the junction kept 7 bases outside the gene matches. Germline loops: CDR1 SGHVS, CDR2 FQNEAQ. In nucleotides, the CDR3 is TGTGCCAGCAGCTTTGGTAGCGGGATTCTCTACAATGAGCAGTTCTTC. Amino acid sequence: CASSFGSGILYNEQFF.

The genes are TRBV28 and TRBJ1-5; D uncertain. CDR3 length equals 14 residues. The germline V and J ends were trimmed by 2 bases and 0 bases, with 5 bases remaining between them. Germline assignment: CDR1 MDHEN and CDR2 SYDVKM. The CDR3 sequence is CASSLLNSNQPQHF. The CDR3 DNA reads as TGTGCCAGCAGTTTACTCAATAGCAATCAGCCCCAGCATTTT.

The chain has TRBV19 and TRBJ2-2; a possible D gene is TRBD2 (6 bases). The CDR3 length is 14 residues. Germline assignment: CDR1 LNHDA and CDR2 SQIVND (reference sequence). V lost 6 bases to trimming and J lost 7 bases, with 15 bases between them. As DNA, the CDR3 is TGTGCCAGTAGCCCGTCGCGGGGAGGCGGGGAGCTGTTTTTT. It yields the protein CASSPSRGGGELFF.

The V gene is TRBV7-8, the J gene TRBJ2-7; 11 positions agree with TRBD2. J gave up 5 bases and V 1 base, and 10 bases lay outside the gene matches. This CDR3 comprises 17 residues. The V gene's germline CDR1 is SGHVS and CDR2 FQNEAQ. The CDR3 region has the DNA TGTGCCAGCAGCTTAGTCATACAGACTAGCGGGAACCACGAGCAGTACTTC. Translation: CASSLVIQTSGNHEQYF.

The chain carries TRBV6-1 and TRBJ2-5; 7 nucleotides align to TRBD1. The CDR3 totals 15 residues. V dropped 2 bases and J dropped 2; count of bases not matched to a gene: 5. The germline gives CDR1 MNHNS, CDR2 SASEGT. This CDR3 reads CASSEHLDRQETQYF. CDR3 nucleotides: TGTGCCAGCAGTGAACACCTGGACAGGCAAGAGACCCAGTACTTC.

V gene TRBV5-1 combines with J gene TRBJ2-3; 9 nucleotides agree with TRBD1. Per germline, CDR1 SGHRS and CDR2 YFSETQ. The ends lost 2 bases at V and 0 bases at J; junction bases unmatched: 4. The length of the CDR3 is 16 residues. The chain's CDR3 is CASSFLQGASTDTQYF. The CDR3 DNA reads TGCGCCAGCAGCTTTTTACAGGGGGCGAGCACAGATACGCAGTATTTT.

This clone occurred once. The genes are TRBV11-2 and TRBJ2-1; 8 bases are a match to TRBD2. V gave up 1 base and J gave up 4 bases; unmatched junction bases: 3. Germline values: CDR1 SGHAT, CDR2 FQNNGV. CDR3 size: 15 residues. The CDR3 loop is CASSLAGGRYNEQFF. In DNA form, the CDR3 reads TGTGCCAGCAGCTTAGCGGGAGGGCGATACAATGAGCAGTTCTTC.

This rearrangement joins TRBV12-3 or TRBV12-4 to TRBJ1-2; tentatively, D is TRBD1 (5 bases). This CDR3 region has 13 residues. The ends were cut back, 6 bases at V and 2 bases at J, with 10 bases in the middle. DNA for the CDR3: TGTGCCAGCAGCCTTGACAGAAACTATGGCTACACCTTC. Protein sequence: CASSLDRNYGYTF.